This T cell receptor (beta chain) came from a study of blood T cell repertoires in COVID-19. Overall study context: T cells, B-cell-depleted T cells, or PBMCs provided the cDNA or gDNA that served as material.

Original data processing: From reference gene primer amplification, estimates of nucleated cell counts were derived. The assay was immunoSEQ multiplex PCR, and TCRdb's table has in-frame clones only and misses some. D and trimming come from the DNA, and the V and J calls and clone size come from that table. The data contain a few hundred thousand clones, 70% to 90% of them singletons. The CDR3 sequence is 13 residues long. V shed 2 bases and J shed 2 bases, with 6 bases lying between them. Germline values: CDR1 LGHDT, CDR2 YNNKEL (reference sequence). The receptor was derived from a woman older than 75 with acute or convalescent COVID-19. V and J are TRBV3-1 (or the pseudogene TRBV3-2) and TRBJ2-5; D gene unclear. The source material was peripheral blood. The CDR3 DNA reads TGTGCCAGCAGCCAATCGAGGCAAGAGACCCAGTACTTC. As protein: CASSQSRQETQYF.